The 28 T cell receptor beta chains given below trace back to one sample, sequenced in a study of yellow fever vaccine responses in identical twins. MiXCR, run by TCRdb on the RT-PCR reads, gives a single entry per CDR3 protein. Seen here are around 2,800 distinct CDR3 sequences, less than 85% observed once, and the top ten hold under 9%. The sequences come from T cells from blood (PBMCs), unsorted or a sorted subset (not recorded which), collected before or after yellow fever vaccination (not recorded which). The receptors come from a female donor who received the yellow fever vaccine.

V usage is TRBV14 and J usage is TRBJ1-2, with no clear D. Germline CDR1 is SGHDN and CDR2 is FVKESK. This CDR3 has 16 residues. V was pared by 0 bases and J by 2 bases, with 13 bases between. The DNA of the CDR3 is TGTGCCAGCAGCCAAGACCCCAGGACCCCGAACTATGGCTACACCTTC. Protein: CASSQDPRTPNYGYTF.

This chain links TRBV4-1 with TRBJ1-1; D gene unclear. The germline V gene has CDR1 MGHRA and CDR2 YSYEKL. V was trimmed by 1 base and J by 9 bases, leaving 15 bases between them. CDR3 length: 14 amino acids. CDR3 sequence reads: CASSQVDGNSKAFF. CDR3 nucleotide sequence: TGCGCCAGCAGCCAAGTTGACGGAAATTCAAAAGCTTTCTTT.

The rearrangement uses TRBV10-3 and TRBJ2-1; 8 bases are shared with TRBD2. The germline V gene encodes CDR1 ENHRY and CDR2 SYGVKD. The CDR3 totals 15 residues. Trimming took 6 bases from V and 5 from J; bases not matched to a gene: 9. The DNA for the CDR3 is TGTGCCATCAGGGGGCCCGGGGGGGAGGACAATGAGCAGTTCTTC. This translates into CAIRGPGGEDNEQFF.

The CDR3 is CASQQAINSNQPQHF. The CDR3 DNA is TGTGCCAGCCAACAGGCGATTAATAGCAATCAGCCCCAGCATTTT. The chain has TRBV12-3 or TRBV12-4 and TRBJ1-5; TRBD1 might be the D (5 bases). The CDR3 runs 15 residues. The V end was cut by 8 bases, the J end by 0 bases, with 14 bases between.

This clonotype appeared a single time. CDR3 in amino acids: CASSPQTGGAGNEQFF. CDR3 in DNA: TGTGCCAGCAGCCCCCAGACAGGGGGGGCTGGCAATGAGCAGTTCTTC. The chain carries TRBV7-2 and TRBJ2-1, with 9 bases matching TRBD1. The CDR3 has 16 residues. Trimming removed 5 bases from V and 6 bases from J; junction bases left unmatched: 11. Germline values: CDR1 SGHTA, CDR2 FQGNSA. Full variable domain (rest looked up from reference TRBV7-2 and TRBJ2-1): GAGVSQSPSNKVTEKGKDVELRCDPISGHTALYWYRQSLGQGLEFLIYFQGNSAPDKSGLPSDRFSAERTGGSVSTLTIQRTQQEDSAVYLCASSPQTGGAGNEQFFGPGTRLTVL.

This rearrangement joins TRBV27 to TRBJ2-2, with a possible D match to TRBD2 (5 bases). The CDR3 runs 12 residues. The V end was cut by 5 bases, the J end by 6 bases, with 7 bases between. Germline-derived CDR1 and CDR2 are MNHEY and SMNVEV (reference sequence). The DNA of the CDR3 is TGTGCCAGCAGTCACGGGGCCGGGGAGCTGTTTTTT. Protein product: CASSHGAGELFF.

This chain connects TRBV4-1 to TRBJ1-1, with a weak D call TRBD1 (6 bases). The CDR3 consists of 14 residues. The V and J ends lost 5 bases and 4 bases respectively, with 14 bases between them. Germline V lookup: CDR1 MGHRA, CDR2 YSYEKL. The CDR3 here is CASSLAGDRTEAFF. CDR3 DNA: TGCGCCAGCAGCTTAGCAGGGGATCGCACTGAAGCTTTCTTT.

This chain links TRBV6-1 with TRBJ1-1, with D unclear. Trimming shortened V by 8 bases and J by 10 bases, and 8 bases separated the two germline ends. This CDR3 has 9 residues. Per germline, CDR1 MNHNS and CDR2 SASEGT. The CDR3 loop reads CASRDGAFF. The CDR3 region has the DNA TGTGCCAGCCGAGACGGAGCTTTCTTT.

This clonotype was recorded only once. V gene TRBV11-1 combines with J gene TRBJ2-1; D not certain. The germline V and J ends were trimmed by 2 bases and 4 bases, with 12 bases remaining between them. The germline V gene has CDR1 SGHAT and CDR2 FQDESV (reference sequence). This CDR3 has 15 residues. This CDR3 is CASSLFEPPYNEQFF. The CDR3 DNA sequence: TGTGCCAGCAGCTTATTTGAGCCCCCGTACAATGAGCAGTTCTTC.

The chain employs TRBV29-1 and TRBJ2-1, with D hard to call. Looked up from germline, CDR1 is SQVTM and CDR2 is ANQGSEA. The length of the CDR3 is 15 residues. With 3 bases removed from V and 0 bases from J, the gap between germline ends came to 12 bases. The CDR3 bases are TGCAGCGTTGATGGCCGGTTGAGCTCCTACAATGAGCAGTTCTTC. Translation gives CSVDGRLSSYNEQFF.

The chain uses TRBV5-1 and TRBJ1-1; D is possibly TRBD1 (6 bases). V shed 0 bases and J shed 4 bases, with 10 bases lying between them. Germline values: CDR1 SGHRS, CDR2 YFSETQ. This CDR3 is 14 amino acids long. The CDR3 sequence is CASSLVGRGTEAFF. DNA of the CDR3: TGCGCCAGCAGCTTGGTGGGCAGGGGCACTGAAGCTTTCTTT.

The chain is built from TRBV4-3 and TRBJ1-5, with TRBD1 matching over 7 bases. With 1 base clipped from V and 1 base from J, the junction kept 4 bases outside the gene matches. The CDR3 spans 16 residues. CDR1 is LGHNA and CDR2 is YSLEER in the germline V gene. The CDR3 loop is CASSQVVGQSNQPQHF. The CDR3 DNA is TGCGCCAGCAGCCAAGTAGTGGGACAGAGCAATCAGCCCCAGCATTTT.

The V gene is TRBV11-1, the J gene TRBJ2-1; 8 bases are a match to TRBD2. Germline CDR1 is SGHAT and CDR2 is FQDESV (reference sequence). Trimming removed 4 bases from V and 7 bases from J; junction bases left unmatched: 3. This CDR3 has 13 residues. The CDR3 loop reads CASSWGTRNEQFF. In nucleotides, the CDR3 is TGTGCCAGCAGCTGGGGGACTAGGAATGAGCAGTTCTTC.

The chain combines TRBV4-2 with TRBJ2-3; no clear D. The germline V and J ends were trimmed by 4 bases and 6 bases, with 17 bases remaining between them. Germline-derived CDR1 and CDR2 are LGHNA and YNFKEQ. This CDR3 region has 15 residues. The CDR3 DNA reads TGTGCCAGCAGCCCCAGGACCGGATCGAGGGATACGCAGTATTTT. Its protein is CASSPRTGSRDTQYF.

The V call is TRBV20-1, the J call TRBJ1-5; D uncertain. V lost 1 base, J lost 4 bases, and 5 bases lay in between. CDR1 DFQATT and CDR2 SNEGSKA come from the germline V gene (reference sequence). The CDR3 is 12 amino acids. CDR3 region: CSARGGNQPQHF. As DNA, the CDR3 is TGCAGTGCTAGAGGGGGTAATCAGCCCCAGCATTTT.

The chain has TRBV4-3 and TRBJ2-2; D is unclear. The V and J ends lost 0 bases and 3 bases respectively, with 8 bases between them. Germline assignment: CDR1 LGHNA and CDR2 YSLEER. The CDR3 loop spans 15 amino acids. For the CDR3, the DNA is TGCGCCAGCAGCCAAGACCAGACCCACACCGGGGAGCTGTTTTTT. Its protein product is CASSQDQTHTGELFF.

Here the CDR3 DNA reads TGTGCCAGCAGCCCCGGCCGCTACAATGAGCAGTTCTTC. Amino acids: CASSPGRYNEQFF. The gene calls are TRBV7-3 and TRBJ2-1; D is ambiguous. Trimming left V 5 bases short and J 3 bases short, with 8 bases between. The CDR3 totals 13 residues. Germline V lookup: CDR1 SGHTA, CDR2 FQGTGA.

The V call is TRBV10-3, the J call TRBJ1-1; TRBD1 might be the D (6 bases). Trimming removed 2 bases at V and 2 bases at J, with 15 bases between. Germline CDR1 reads ENHRY; CDR2 reads SYGVKD. The CDR3 has 16 amino acids. CDR3 residues: CAISENSGGHNTEAFF. For the CDR3, the DNA is TGTGCCATCAGTGAGAATAGCGGGGGACACAACACTGAAGCTTTCTTT.

The chain carries TRBV27 and TRBJ2-5, with D possibly TRBD2 on 6 matching bases. CDR1 and CDR2 (germline): MNHEY, SMNVEV (reference sequence). V dropped 5 bases and J dropped 5 bases, with 21 bases sitting between them. This CDR3 comprises 16 residues. The CDR3 spells CASSARDRGVLETQYF. DNA for the CDR3: TGTGCCAGCAGTGCCCGGGACCGCGGGGTGTTGGAGACCCAGTACTTC.

The chain is built from TRBV6-4 and TRBJ2-2, with 14 bases matching TRBD2. Germline V gives CDR1 MRHNA, CDR2 SNTAGT. This CDR3 spans 18 amino acids. Trimming at V came to 0 bases and at J to 1 base, leaving 1 base not matched to a gene. Here the CDR3 reads CASSDSGTSGGNTGELFF. The CDR3 DNA follows: TGTGCCAGCAGTGACTCCGGGACTAGCGGGGGGAACACCGGGGAGCTGTTTTTT.

The chain has TRBV19 and TRBJ1-1, with D perhaps TRBD1 (5 bases). V lost 8 bases and J 2 bases, leaving 12 bases between the germline ends. This CDR3 region has 13 residues. Germline V lookup: CDR1 LNHDA, CDR2 SQIVND (reference sequence). The CDR3 here is CASGTQANTEAFF. The DNA for the CDR3 is TGTGCCAGTGGGACCCAGGCAAACACTGAAGCTTTCTTT.

The chain joins TRBV5-4 to TRBJ1-1; D is undetermined. The V and J ends lost 0 bases and 4 bases respectively, with 13 bases between them. The CDR3 has 15 residues. The germline V gene encodes CDR1 SGHNT and CDR2 YYREEE (reference sequence). The CDR3 reads CASSLVPTGGTEAFF. CDR3 nucleotides: TGTGCCAGCAGCTTGGTTCCGACGGGCGGCACTGAAGCTTTCTTT.

This chain connects TRBV27 to TRBJ2-1, with TRBD2 matching over 10 bases. The CDR3 is 16 residues long. Per germline, CDR1 MNHEY and CDR2 SMNVEV (reference sequence). V dropped 3 bases and J dropped 5; count of bases not matched to a gene: 7. CDR3 residues: CASSLTTSGINNEQFF. The DNA of the CDR3 is TGTGCCAGCAGTTTGACAACTAGCGGGATTAACAATGAGCAGTTCTTC.

Concerning this clonotype: A junction boundary mismatches the germline segment, possibly from a read error. The chain has TRBV11-2 and TRBJ2-7; D gene uncertain. Germline V lookup: CDR1 SGHAT, CDR2 FQNNGV. This CDR3 comprises 11 residues. The CDR3 DNA reads as TGTGCCAGCACAACGGCGGCGGCGTTGGACTTC. Protein sequence: CASTTAAALDF.

This clonotype has only a few counts. The chain links TRBV28 to TRBJ2-1; D ambiguous. V dropped 3 bases and J dropped 9 bases, with 9 bases sitting between them. The CDR3 runs to 12 residues. Germline lookup yields CDR1 MDHEN and CDR2 SYDVKM. CDR3 in amino acids: CASSLSRSEQFF. In nucleotides, the CDR3 is TGTGCCAGCAGTTTGTCCCGAAGTGAGCAGTTCTTC.

The gene calls are TRBV11-3 and TRBJ2-5; 9 nucleotides match TRBD1. Germline V gives CDR1 SGHNT, CDR2 YENEEA. V was pared by 5 bases and J by 5 bases, with 6 bases of the junction left unmatched. This CDR3 contains 14 residues. CDR3 residues: CASSPGTGRETQYF. CDR3 bases: TGTGCCAGCAGCCCAGGGACAGGGAGGGAGACCCAGTACTTC.

This chain connects TRBV10-3 to TRBJ2-1; 10 bases agree with TRBD1. The CDR3 contains 17 residues. Trimming removed 0 bases from V and 6 bases from J; junction bases left unmatched: 8. The germline V gene has CDR1 ENHRY and CDR2 SYGVKD. The CDR3 is CAISESIMDRGFNEQFF. CDR3 bases: TGTGCCATCAGTGAGTCGATTATGGACAGGGGGTTCAATGAGCAGTTCTTC.

This clonotype was recorded a few times. The chain recombines TRBV7-2 with TRBJ1-6; 7 bases agree with TRBD1. With 0 bases clipped from V and 7 bases from J, the junction kept 0 bases outside the gene matches. This CDR3 has 14 amino acids. The germline V gene has CDR1 SGHTA and CDR2 FQGNSA. CDR3 in DNA: TGTGCCAGCAGCTTAGCACAGGGGAATTCACCCCTCCACTTT. Residues: CASSLAQGNSPLHF. Full variable domain (outside the CDR3, taken from reference TRBV7-2 and TRBJ1-6): GAGVSQSPSNKVTEKGKDVELRCDPISGHTALYWYRQSLGQGLEFLIYFQGNSAPDKSGLPSDRFSAERTGGSVSTLTIQRTQQEDSAVYLCASSLAQGNSPLHFGNGTRLTVT.